This paragraph covers one T cell receptor beta chain sequence. Its antigen is unknown. The CDR3 covers 14 residues. This specimen belongs to a study of cytomegalovirus exposure and HLA in healthy donors. Study-wide points: The availability of immune exposure information extended only to CMV serostatus. TRBV6-2, TRBV6-3 and other indistinguishable V segments were excluded. The authors later found most CMV-associated TCR beta chains appeared HLA-restricted.

PCR involved 60 Vbeta and 13 Jbeta primers. Using immunoSEQ multiplex PCR, the repertoire was profiled, and TCRdb retains in-frame clones only, with some absent. The sample lists approximately 100,000 clones; around 85% were seen once. Sequences were obtained from PBMCs. The V and J genes are TRBV12-2 and TRBJ1-1; TRBD1, the table's D call, was not compared with the DNA. TRBV12-2 is shown as a pseudogene. This TCR came from a man aged 30 to 45 in good health and CMV-seronegative. The CDR3 DNA reads TGTGCAAGTCACCTCAGGGGGCGGGGAACTGAAGCTTTCTTT. Amino acids: CASHLRGRGTEAFF.